The rows below give T cell receptor beta chains drawn from one sample of a study of blood T cell repertoires in COVID-19. The assay was immunoSEQ multiplex PCR, and TCRdb's table has in-frame clones only and misses some. The sample has about 87,000 clones, 88% seen once. The source material was peripheral blood. The receptors originated from an older man with acute or convalescent COVID-19. Both conserved end residues are part of each CDR3. A D gene is named only where the DNA matches it firmly. Size values are once, few and many counts, or a class for expanded clones, and some rows have none.

.,TRBV5-1,TRBJ2-3,once,CASSLAGGSGTDTQYF,TGCGCCAGCAGCTTGGCAGGAGGGTCTGGCACAGATACGCAGTATTTT
.,TRBV6-5,TRBJ1-1,.,CASSRYTEAFF,TGTGCCAGCAGCAGATACACTGAAGCTTTCTTT
TRBD2,TRBV7-3,TRBJ2-3,.,CASSIGGATDTQYF,TGTGCCAGCAGCATCGGGGGGGCCACAGATACGCAGTATTTT
.,TRBV6-2/TRBV6-3,TRBJ1-1,.,CASSSSRLGRTEAFF,TGTGCCAGCAGTTCGAGCAGGTTGGGGAGAACTGAAGCTTTCTTT
TRBD1,TRBV7-8,TRBJ1-6,.,CASSLARAGGASYNSPLHF,TGTGCCAGCAGCTTAGCGCGGGCAGGGGGAGCCTCCTATAATTCACCCCTCCACTTT
.,TRBV7-2,TRBJ2-3,.,CASRKGAVTDTQYF,TGTGCCAGCAGAAAAGGGGCAGTGACAGATACGCAGTATTTT
.,TRBV14,TRBJ1-6,few,CASSIQGRSPLHF,TGTGCCAGCAGCATACAGGGACGATCACCCCTCCACTTT
.,TRBV19,TRBJ1-3,.,CARLGPVSGNTIYF,TGTGCCCGCCTGGGGCCAGTCTCTGGAAACACCATATATTTT
TRBD2,TRBV11-2,TRBJ2-7,.,CASSLRGGFGGYEQYF,TGTGCCAGCAGCTTACGGGGGGGATTTGGAGGCTACGAGCAGTACTTC
TRBD2,TRBV3-1/TRBV3-2,TRBJ2-1,.,CASSQSGNNEQFF,TGTGCCAGCAGCCAAAGCGGGAACAATGAGCAGTTCTTC
.,TRBV12-3/TRBV12-4,TRBJ2-7,.,CASSFPHGWQYF,TGTGCCAGCAGTTTCCCCCATGGCTGGCAGTACTTC
.,TRBV27,TRBJ1-1,.,CASSPDRTSGTEAFF,TGTGCCAGCAGCCCCGACAGGACCTCCGGCACTGAAGCTTTCTTT
.,TRBV5-1,TRBJ1-5,few,CASSLDRDQPQHF,TGCGCCAGCAGCTTGGACAGGGATCAGCCCCAGCATTTT
TRBD2,TRBV5-1,TRBJ2-2,.,CASSLTASGKSAGELFF,TGCGCCAGCAGCTTGACGGCTAGCGGGAAATCGGCCGGGGAGCTGTTTTTT
.,TRBV21-1,TRBJ2-1,.,CASIPPHGSSYNEQFF,TGTGCCAGCATCCCCCCCCACGGGAGCTCCTACAATGAGCAGTTCTTC
.,TRBV6-2/TRBV6-3,TRBJ2-4,once,CASSYRRGMAALAKNIQYF,TGTGCCAGCAGTTACAGGCGGGGAATGGCGGCCCTAGCCAAAAACATTCAGTACTTC
.,TRBV10-2,TRBJ1-1,.,CASRYTGSTEAFF,TGCGCCAGCAGATACACAGGTTCGACTGAAGCTTTCTTT
.,TRBV30,TRBJ2-1,few,CAWRAGGNYNEQFF,TGTGCCTGGAGGGCAGGGGGGAACTACAATGAGCAGTTCTTC
.,TRBV6-5,TRBJ2-5,few,CASSYSRQSEGTQYF,TGTGCCAGCAGTTACTCTAGGCAGTCAGAGGGGACCCAGTACTTC
TRBD1,TRBV28,TRBJ1-3,.,CASSSTGDLGNTIYF,TGTGCCAGCAGTTCCACAGGGGATCTTGGAAACACCATATATTTT
TRBD1,TRBV19,TRBJ1-2,.,CASSMFGTGDYGYTF,TGTGCCAGTAGTATGTTCGGGACAGGGGACTATGGCTACACCTTC
.,TRBV5-1,TRBJ2-1,few,CASSSTSLTRNEQFF,TGCGCCAGCAGCTCGACTAGTTTAACTCGTAATGAGCAGTTCTTC
.,TRBV12-5,TRBJ1-5,.,CASGLANSQPQHF,TGTGCTAGTGGTTTGGCTAATTCACAGCCCCAGCATTTT
TRBD1,TRBV27,TRBJ1-2,.,CASSSQGAVYGYTF,TGTGCCAGCAGTTCACAGGGGGCAGTCTATGGCTACACCTTC
TRBD1,TRBV6-1,TRBJ1-5,.,CASSEDRTVTYSNQPQHF,TGTGCCAGCAGTGAGGACAGGACGGTTACATATAGCAATCAGCCCCAGCATTTT
.,TRBV7-9,TRBJ1-5,.,CASSATTQPQHF,TGTGCCAGCAGCGCGACTACCCAGCCCCAGCATTTT
.,TRBV28,TRBJ1-1,.,CASTPRGVLAATEAFF,TGTGCCAGCACACCCCGGGGAGTCCTCGCGGCCACTGAAGCTTTCTTT
TRBD1,TRBV19,TRBJ1-2,.,CASMGQGGHYGYTF,TGTGCCAGTATGGGACAGGGAGGGCACTATGGCTACACCTTC
.,TRBV29-1,TRBJ1-1,.,CSVVAQPLFIQRGTEAFF,TGCAGCGTTGTAGCCCAACCACTTTTTATCCAGCGGGGCACTGAAGCTTTCTTT
TRBD1,TRBV18,TRBJ1-1,.,CASSRAGGTEAFF,TGTGCCAGCTCACGAGCAGGGGGCACTGAAGCTTTCTTT
.,TRBV19,TRBJ1-6,.,CASSPIDRFNSPLHF,TGTGCCAGTAGTCCAATAGACAGGTTTAATTCGCCCCTCCACTTT
.,TRBV7-3,TRBJ2-2,.,CASSFKQGSTGELFF,TGTGCCAGCAGCTTCAAACAGGGAAGCACCGGGGAGCTGTTTTTT
TRBD2,TRBV5-1,TRBJ2-1,.,CASSLRVAGDNEQFF,TGCGCCAGCAGCTTGAGAGTAGCGGGGGACAATGAGCAGTTCTTC
.,TRBV28,TRBJ1-5,.,CASSLYTQPQHF,TGTGCCAGCAGTTTGTACACCCAGCCCCAGCATTTT
TRBD1,TRBV18,TRBJ2-7,.,CASSPGTATYEQYF,TGTGCCAGCTCACCCGGGACAGCCACCTACGAGCAGTACTTC
.,TRBV6-5,TRBJ2-7,.,CASNRVGGEQYF,TGTGCCAGCAATAGGGTGGGGGGCGAGCAGTACTTC